The T cell receptor beta chain under discussion was sequenced for a study of cytomegalovirus exposure and HLA in healthy donors. Looking at the study overall: An earlier analysis identified fewer than 130 million unique TCR beta sequences in 150 million to 200 million T cells. Study conclusions and caveats: Among TCR sequences, most were rare, though some public TCRs appeared in many donors.

V shed 8 bases and J 4 bases; nucleotides not matched to a gene: 14. Germline V gene sequence: CDR1 MDHEN, CDR2 SYDVKM. This CDR3 comprises 16 residues. In the PCR, 60 Vbeta and 13 Jbeta primers were used. The repertoire was sequenced with immunoSEQ multiplex PCR; TCRdb's copy has only in-frame clones and lacks some. The sample has 95,000 to 150,000 clones, 70% to 90% seen once; the top ten hold approximately 20%. Those who donated were healthy bone marrow donors. On this clone itself: Its target is unknown.

The J gene is TRBJ2-5, the V gene TRBV28; TRBD2 aligns across 9 bases. Sequencing was done on a sample of PBMCs. This TCR derives from a man younger than 30 in good health and CMV-seropositive. CDR3 in DNA: TGTGCCAGCTCTCTAGCGGGGAATATTAGGGGAGAGACCCAGTACTTC. It codes for CASSLAGNIRGETQYF.